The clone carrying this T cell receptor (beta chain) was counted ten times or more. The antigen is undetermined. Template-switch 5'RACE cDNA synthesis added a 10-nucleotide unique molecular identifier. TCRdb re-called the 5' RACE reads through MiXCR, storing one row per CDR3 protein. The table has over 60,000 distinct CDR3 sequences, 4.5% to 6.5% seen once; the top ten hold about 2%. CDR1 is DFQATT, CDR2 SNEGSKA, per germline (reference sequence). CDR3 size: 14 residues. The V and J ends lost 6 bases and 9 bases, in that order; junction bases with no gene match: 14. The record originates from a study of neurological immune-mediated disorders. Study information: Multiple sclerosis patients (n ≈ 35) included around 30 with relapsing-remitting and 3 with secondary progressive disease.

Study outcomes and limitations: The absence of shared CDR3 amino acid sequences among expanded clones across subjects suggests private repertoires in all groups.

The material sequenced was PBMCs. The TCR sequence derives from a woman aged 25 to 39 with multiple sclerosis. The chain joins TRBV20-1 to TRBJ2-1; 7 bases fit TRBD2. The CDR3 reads CSAGSGSEDGEQFF. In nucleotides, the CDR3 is TGCAGTGCCGGTAGCGGGTCCGAAGATGGTGAGCAGTTCTTC.